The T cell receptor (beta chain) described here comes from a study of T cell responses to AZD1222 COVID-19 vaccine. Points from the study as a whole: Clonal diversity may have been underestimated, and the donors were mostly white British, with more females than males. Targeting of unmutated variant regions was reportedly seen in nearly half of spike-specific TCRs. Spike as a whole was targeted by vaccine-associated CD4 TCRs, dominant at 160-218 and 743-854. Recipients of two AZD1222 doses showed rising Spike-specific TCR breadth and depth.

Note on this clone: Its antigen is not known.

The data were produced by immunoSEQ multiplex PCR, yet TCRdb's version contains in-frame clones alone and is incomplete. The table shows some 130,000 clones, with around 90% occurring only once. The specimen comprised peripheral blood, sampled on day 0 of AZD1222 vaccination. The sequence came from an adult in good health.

Written as DNA, the CDR3 is TGCGCCAGCAGCCAAGAAATAGGGGCAGCCAATCAGCCCCAGCATTTT. Residues: CASSQEIGAANQPQHF. The J gene is TRBJ1-5, the V gene TRBV4-1; weak D call: TRBD1 (5 bases). Trimming left V 0 bases short and J 3 bases short, with 12 bases between. The CDR3 spans 16 residues. Germline V gene lookup returns CDR1 MGHRA and CDR2 YSYEKL.